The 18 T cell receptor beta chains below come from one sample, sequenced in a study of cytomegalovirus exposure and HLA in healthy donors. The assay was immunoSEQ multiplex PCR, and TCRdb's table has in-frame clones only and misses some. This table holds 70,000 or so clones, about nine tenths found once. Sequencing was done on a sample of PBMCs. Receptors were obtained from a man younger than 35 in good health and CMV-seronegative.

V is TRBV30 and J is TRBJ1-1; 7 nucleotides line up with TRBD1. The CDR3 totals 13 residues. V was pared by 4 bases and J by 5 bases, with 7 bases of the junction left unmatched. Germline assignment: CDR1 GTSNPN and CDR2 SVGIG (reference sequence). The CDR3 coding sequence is TGTGCCTGGAACCTAGGGGGCGATACTGAAGCTTTCTTT. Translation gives CAWNLGGDTEAFF.

This chain's CDR3 is CASSLAGQGHTIYF. CDR3 bases: TGTGCCAGCAGCTTAGCAGGACAGGGGCACACCATATATTTT. The J gene is TRBJ1-3, the V gene TRBV7-2, with 9 bases fitting TRBD1. The CDR3 extends over 14 amino acids. Germline V gene data show CDR1 as SGHTA and CDR2 as FQGNSA. The V and J ends lost 0 bases and 8 bases, in that order; junction bases with no gene match: 2.

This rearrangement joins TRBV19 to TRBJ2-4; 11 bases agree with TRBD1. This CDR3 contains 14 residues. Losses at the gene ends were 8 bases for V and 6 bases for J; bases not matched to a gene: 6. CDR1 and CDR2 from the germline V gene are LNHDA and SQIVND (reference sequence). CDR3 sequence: CASRPGQGGNIQYF. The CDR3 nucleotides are TGTGCCAGTCGCCCGGGACAGGGGGGAAACATTCAGTACTTC.

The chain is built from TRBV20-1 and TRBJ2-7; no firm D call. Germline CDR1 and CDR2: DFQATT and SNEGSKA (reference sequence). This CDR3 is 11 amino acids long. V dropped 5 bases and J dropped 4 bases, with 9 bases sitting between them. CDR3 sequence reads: CSAVWAYEQYF. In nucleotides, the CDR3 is TGCAGTGCTGTATGGGCTTACGAGCAGTACTTC.

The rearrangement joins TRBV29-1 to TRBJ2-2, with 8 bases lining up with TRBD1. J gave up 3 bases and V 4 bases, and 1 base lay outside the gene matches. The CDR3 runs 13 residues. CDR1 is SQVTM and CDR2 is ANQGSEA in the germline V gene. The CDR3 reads CSVATGDTGELFF. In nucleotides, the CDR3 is TGCAGCGTTGCGACAGGGGACACCGGGGAGCTGTTTTTT.

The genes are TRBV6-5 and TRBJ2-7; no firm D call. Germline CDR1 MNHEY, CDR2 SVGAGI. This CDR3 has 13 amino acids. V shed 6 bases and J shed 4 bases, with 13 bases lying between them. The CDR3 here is CASRPNYGYEQYF. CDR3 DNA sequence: TGTGCCAGCAGGCCTAACTATGGGTACGAGCAGTACTTC.

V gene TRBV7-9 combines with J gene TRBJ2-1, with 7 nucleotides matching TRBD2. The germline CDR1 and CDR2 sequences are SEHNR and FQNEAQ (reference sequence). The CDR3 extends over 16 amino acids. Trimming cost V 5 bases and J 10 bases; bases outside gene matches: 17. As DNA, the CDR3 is TGTGCCAGCAGCCCCATCTGGACTAGTGTGAGTGGGGAGCAGTTCTTC. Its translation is CASSPIWTSVSGEQFF.

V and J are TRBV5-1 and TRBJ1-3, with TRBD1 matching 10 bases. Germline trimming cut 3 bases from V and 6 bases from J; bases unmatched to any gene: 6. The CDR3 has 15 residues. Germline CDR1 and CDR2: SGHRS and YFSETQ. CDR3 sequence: CASSSTGGKANTIYF. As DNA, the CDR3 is TGCGCCAGCAGCTCGACAGGGGGCAAGGCAAACACCATATATTTT.

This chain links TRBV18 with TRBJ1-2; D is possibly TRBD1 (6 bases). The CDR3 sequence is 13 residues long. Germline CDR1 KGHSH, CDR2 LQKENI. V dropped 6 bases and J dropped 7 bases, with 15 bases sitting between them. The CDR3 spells CASSPTGSGGYTF. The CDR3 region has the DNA TGTGCCAGCTCGCCTACAGGGTCCGGTGGCTACACCTTC.

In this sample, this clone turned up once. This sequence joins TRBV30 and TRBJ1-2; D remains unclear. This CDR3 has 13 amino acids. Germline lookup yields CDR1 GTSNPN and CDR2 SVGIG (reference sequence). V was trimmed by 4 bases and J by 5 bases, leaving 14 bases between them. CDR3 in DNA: TGTGCCTGGAATCCAGCGTGGACTTATGGCTACACCTTC. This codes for CAWNPAWTYGYTF.

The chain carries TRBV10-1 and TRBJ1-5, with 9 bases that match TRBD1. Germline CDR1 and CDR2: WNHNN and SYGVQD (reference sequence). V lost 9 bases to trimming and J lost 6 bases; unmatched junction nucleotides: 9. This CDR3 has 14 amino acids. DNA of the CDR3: TGCGCCAGGGGACAGGGAAAAAGTGGTCAGCCCCAGCATTTT. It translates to CARGQGKSGQPQHF.

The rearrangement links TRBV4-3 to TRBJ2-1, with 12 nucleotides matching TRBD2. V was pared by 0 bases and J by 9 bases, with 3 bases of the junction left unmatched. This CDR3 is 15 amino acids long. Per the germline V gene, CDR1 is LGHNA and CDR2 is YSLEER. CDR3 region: CASSQETSGRGEQFF. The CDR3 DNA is TGCGCCAGCAGCCAAGAGACTAGCGGGAGAGGTGAGCAGTTCTTC.

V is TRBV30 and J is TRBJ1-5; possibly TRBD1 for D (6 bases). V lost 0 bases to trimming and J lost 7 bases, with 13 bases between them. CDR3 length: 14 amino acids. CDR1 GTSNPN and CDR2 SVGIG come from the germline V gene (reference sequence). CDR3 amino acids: CAWSVGQGTQPQHF. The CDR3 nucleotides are TGTGCCTGGAGTGTAGGGCAGGGGACCCAGCCCCAGCATTTT.

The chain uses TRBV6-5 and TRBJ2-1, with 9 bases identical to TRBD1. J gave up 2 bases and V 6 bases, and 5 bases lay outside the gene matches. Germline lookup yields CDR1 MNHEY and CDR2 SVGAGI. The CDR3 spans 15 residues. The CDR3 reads CASSNGQGPYNEQFF. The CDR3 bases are TGTGCCAGCAGCAATGGACAGGGGCCCTACAATGAGCAGTTCTTC.

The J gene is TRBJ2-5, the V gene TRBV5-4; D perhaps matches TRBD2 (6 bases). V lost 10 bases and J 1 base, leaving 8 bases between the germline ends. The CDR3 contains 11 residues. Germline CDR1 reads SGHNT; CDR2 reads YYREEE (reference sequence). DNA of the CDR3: TGTGCCGGAGGGTTCCAAGAGACCCAGTACTTC. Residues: CAGGFQETQYF.

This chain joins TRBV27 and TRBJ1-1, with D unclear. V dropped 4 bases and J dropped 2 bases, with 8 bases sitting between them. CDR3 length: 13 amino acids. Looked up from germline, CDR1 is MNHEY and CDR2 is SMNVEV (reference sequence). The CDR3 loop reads CASSSNLNTEAFF. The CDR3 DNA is TGTGCCAGCAGTTCAAACTTAAACACTGAAGCTTTCTTT.

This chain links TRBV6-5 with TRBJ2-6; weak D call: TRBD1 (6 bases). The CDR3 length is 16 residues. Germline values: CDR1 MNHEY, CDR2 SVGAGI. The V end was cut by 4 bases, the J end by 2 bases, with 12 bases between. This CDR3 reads CASSSRTVTGANVLTF. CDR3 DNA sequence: TGTGCCAGCAGTTCAAGGACAGTTACTGGGGCCAACGTCCTGACTTTC.

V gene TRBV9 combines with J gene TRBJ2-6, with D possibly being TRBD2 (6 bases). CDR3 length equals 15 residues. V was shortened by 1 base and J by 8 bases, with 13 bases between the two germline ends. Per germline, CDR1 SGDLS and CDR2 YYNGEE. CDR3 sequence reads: CASSVLGGTTNVLTF. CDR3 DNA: TGTGCCAGCAGCGTACTAGGAGGGACCACCAACGTCCTGACTTTC.